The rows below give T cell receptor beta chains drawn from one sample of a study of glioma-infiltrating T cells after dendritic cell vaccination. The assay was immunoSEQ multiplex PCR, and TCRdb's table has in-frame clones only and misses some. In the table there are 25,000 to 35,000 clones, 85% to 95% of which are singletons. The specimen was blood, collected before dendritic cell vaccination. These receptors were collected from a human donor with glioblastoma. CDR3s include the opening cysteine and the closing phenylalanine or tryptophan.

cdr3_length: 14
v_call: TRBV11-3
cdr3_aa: CASSRQGASDTQYF

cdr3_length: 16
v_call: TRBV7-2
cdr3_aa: CASSLVPVAGNSPLHF

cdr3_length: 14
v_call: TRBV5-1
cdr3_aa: CASSSSTNKNIQYF

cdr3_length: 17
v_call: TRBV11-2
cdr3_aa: CASSLERVRSSGNTIYF

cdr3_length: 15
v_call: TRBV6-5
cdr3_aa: CASSSEVWGIGELFF

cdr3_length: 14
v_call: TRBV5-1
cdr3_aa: CASSLEGANYGYTF

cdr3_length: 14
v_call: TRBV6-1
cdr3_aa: CASSRLQGNTEAFF

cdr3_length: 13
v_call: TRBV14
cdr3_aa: CASSLQGGYGYTF

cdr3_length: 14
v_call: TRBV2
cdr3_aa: CASSEPGTVYGYTF

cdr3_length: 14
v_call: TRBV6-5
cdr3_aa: CASSYSGHLNEQFF

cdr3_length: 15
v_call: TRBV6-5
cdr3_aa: CASSYSTARRGNQYF

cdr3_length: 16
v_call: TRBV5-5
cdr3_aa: CASSFDSSSYNSPLHF

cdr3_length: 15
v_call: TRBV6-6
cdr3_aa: CASSYSDRTNEKLFF

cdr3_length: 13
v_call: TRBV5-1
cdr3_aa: CASRAVAGNTIYF

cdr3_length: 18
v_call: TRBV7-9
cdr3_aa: CASSPLSLLGTGDQPQHF

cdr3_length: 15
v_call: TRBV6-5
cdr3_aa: CASSRTGVWNTEAFF

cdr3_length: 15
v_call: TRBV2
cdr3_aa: CASNRLAGNTGELFF

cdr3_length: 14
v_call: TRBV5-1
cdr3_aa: CASSPTLTGEGYTF

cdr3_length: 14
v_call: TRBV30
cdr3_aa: CAWRDGGAGGTQYF

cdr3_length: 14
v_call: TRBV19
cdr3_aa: CASSIGGGVDTQYF

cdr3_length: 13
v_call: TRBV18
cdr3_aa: CASSPRRGHEQYF

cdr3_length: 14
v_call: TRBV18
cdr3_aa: CASSPPSGSETQYF

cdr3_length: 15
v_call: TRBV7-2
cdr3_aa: CASSLAEGAGSPLHF

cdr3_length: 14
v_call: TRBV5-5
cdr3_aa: CASSSRLARETQYF

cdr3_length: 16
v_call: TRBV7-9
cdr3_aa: CASNRGDRATNEKLFF

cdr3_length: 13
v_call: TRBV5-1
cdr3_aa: CASSLGGAPEAFF

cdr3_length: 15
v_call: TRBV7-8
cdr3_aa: CASSQTRPPSGGYTF

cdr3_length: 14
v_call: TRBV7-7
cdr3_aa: CASSPSGVGETQYF

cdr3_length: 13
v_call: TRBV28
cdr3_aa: CASSLSRGNEQYF

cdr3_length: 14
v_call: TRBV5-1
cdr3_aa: CASSLPDRGETQYF

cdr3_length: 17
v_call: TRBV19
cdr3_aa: CASSSFLRSAGTGELFF